Listed here are 5 T cell receptor beta chains from one sample, sequenced in a study of T cells in Graves' hyperthyroidism and ophthalmopathy. TCR beta CDR3 sequences were amplified from RNA transcripts. First-round RT-PCR with HTBI primers amplified the TCR CDR3 region. In TCRdb, the multiplex PCR reads were re-called with MiXCR into one record per CDR3 protein. The table shows about 500,000 distinct CDR3 sequences, with about 46% occurring only once. The sample was peripheral blood or thyroid tissue (not recorded which). Source of these receptors: an adult woman with Graves' disease, either hyperthyroidism or ophthalmopathy (not recorded which).

The CDR3 coding sequence is TGTGCCAGCAGATCCCTGACGGTAGAAAAACTGTTTTTT. Protein: CASRSLTVEKLFF. The V and J genes are TRBV28 and TRBJ1-4; D unclear. This CDR3 has 13 amino acids. Germline CDR1 is MDHEN and CDR2 is SYDVKM. Trimming took 6 bases from V and 8 from J, leaving 13 bases between them.

This chain joins TRBV10-3 and TRBJ1-1; a possible D gene is TRBD1 (6 bases). Germline lookup yields CDR1 ENHRY and CDR2 SYGVKD. V was pared by 10 bases and J by 4 bases, with 16 bases between. The CDR3 length is 13 residues. The CDR3 loop is CASLGGGRTEAFF. In DNA form, the CDR3 reads TGTGCCAGCTTAGGGGGGGGTCGCACTGAAGCTTTCTTT.

The chain employs TRBV20-1 and TRBJ1-1; no firm D call. Looked up from germline, CDR1 is DFQATT and CDR2 is SNEGSKA (reference sequence). The CDR3 totals 10 residues. V lost 5 bases, J lost 9 bases, and 10 bases lay in between. The CDR3 reads CSAGGNKAFF. In DNA form, the CDR3 reads TGCAGTGCTGGTGGGAACAAAGCTTTCTTT.

This clonotype was seen once. The chain couples TRBV20-1 to TRBJ1-1, with D possibly TRBD1 on 6 matching bases. Trimming left V 0 bases short and J 10 bases short, with 12 bases between. There are 12 residues in the CDR3. Germline CDR1 reads DFQATT; CDR2 reads SNEGSKA (reference sequence). The CDR3 here is CSARDSPGAAFF. For the CDR3, the DNA is TGCAGTGCTAGAGATTCGCCAGGGGCAGCTTTCTTT.

This clonotype was observed at least ten times. The chain uses TRBV20-1 and TRBJ2-7, with 7 bases that match TRBD1. V lost 6 bases and J lost 2; bases outside the gene matches: 7. Germline CDR1 DFQATT, CDR2 SNEGSKA (reference sequence). The CDR3 loop spans 13 amino acids. This CDR3 is CSAQGDRAYEQYF. CDR3 nucleotides: TGCAGTGCCCAGGGGGACAGAGCCTACGAGCAGTACTTC.